Below, 29 T cell receptor beta chains from the same sample are listed, as sequenced in a study of post-analysis software for immune sequencing data. Study observations and caveats: Higher frequency in patients than in controls was seen for about five TRBV segments, with TRBV5-6, TRBV5-1 and TRBV20-1 among them.

Prepared libraries of TCR beta cDNA carried unique molecular identifiers. TCRdb re-analysed the PCR reads in MiXCR, keeping a single row per CDR3 protein. The sample has hundreds of thousands of distinct CDR3 sequences, 30% seen once. No antigens are known for them. Material for sequencing was blood. These receptors were taken from a girl under 18 with multiple sclerosis.

Comment on this clonotype: One junction end disagrees with the germline gene, perhaps due to a read error. The V and J genes are TRBV27 and TRBJ2-3, with TRBD2 identical over 15 bases. Germline assignment: CDR1 MNHEY and CDR2 SMNVEV (reference sequence). This CDR3 comprises 17 residues. The chain's CDR3 is CAGSRPGLAGGPDTQYF. CDR3 sequence (DNA): TGCGCCGGCAGTAGACCGGGACTAGCGGGAGGACCAGATACGCAGTATTTT.

The chain recombines TRBV2 with TRBJ1-1, with 7 bases identical to TRBD1. Per germline, CDR1 SNHLY and CDR2 FYNNEI. The CDR3 has 14 amino acids. The DNA of the CDR3 is TGTGGCACAGCGACGACAGGGCTTCCCACTGAAGCTTTCTTT. As protein: CGTATTGLPTEAFF.

This clonotype turned up a few times. The chain recombines TRBV4-1 with TRBJ1-1; D is undetermined. Germline V gives CDR1 MGHRA, CDR2 YSYEKL. Trimming took 0 bases from V and 1 from J, leaving 15 bases between them. The CDR3 is 17 residues long. The CDR3 DNA is TGCGCCAGCAGCCAAGAGAGGTATAAGGCCGAGAACACTGAAGCTTTCTTT. Translation gives CASSQERYKAENTEAFF.

This clonotype was picked up a small number of times. The chain recombines TRBV27 with TRBJ2-3; 8 nucleotides align to TRBD2. Looked up from germline, CDR1 is MNHEY and CDR2 is SMNVEV (reference sequence). This CDR3 is 14 amino acids long. The V and J ends lost 7 bases and 4 bases, in that order; junction bases with no gene match: 7. The CDR3: CASKRAGGADTQYF. CDR3 nucleotide sequence: TGTGCCAGCAAACGGGCGGGGGGTGCAGATACGCAGTATTTT.

The V and J genes are TRBV7-9 and TRBJ1-1, with no clear D. Germline V gives CDR1 SEHNR, CDR2 FQNEAQ (reference sequence). This CDR3 has 15 residues. Trimming left V 2 bases short and J 0 bases short, with 10 bases between. CDR3 amino acids: CASSLSSGVNTEAFF. CDR3 sequence (DNA): TGTGCCAGCAGCTTAAGTTCCGGGGTGAACACTGAAGCTTTCTTT.

The chain recombines TRBV5-1 with TRBJ1-5; the D gene is possibly TRBD1 (6 bases). Per the germline V gene, CDR1 is SGHRS and CDR2 is YFSETQ. V dropped 5 bases and J dropped 5 bases, with 11 bases sitting between them. The CDR3 consists of 13 residues. CDR3 amino acids: CASSFSGDQPQHF. DNA of the CDR3: TGCGCCAGCAGTTTTTCAGGGGATCAGCCCCAGCATTTT.

The sample holds one count of this clonotype. This chain connects TRBV28 to TRBJ2-1; D not resolved. Near its end, the DNA agrees better with TRBJ2-7, so the J call may be wrong. The germline V gene encodes CDR1 MDHEN and CDR2 SYDVKM. The CDR3 length is 15 residues. The DNA for the CDR3 is TGTGCCAGCAGCCCCGAGTCTCCCTCCTACAATGAGCAGTACTTC. Its translation: CASSPESPSYNEQYF.

About this clonotype itself: A much larger clone lies a single base off, so this may be a read error. The CDR3 region is CRASSQETQYF. In DNA form, the CDR3 reads TGCAGGGCTAGTTCTCAAGAGACCCAGTACTTC. The chain carries TRBV20-1 and TRBJ2-5, with D hard to call. The CDR3 is 11 residues long. Germline lookup yields CDR1 DFQATT and CDR2 SNEGSKA (reference sequence).

The chain joins TRBV11-2 to TRBJ2-1; a weak D match, TRBD2 (6 bases). There are 17 residues in the CDR3. V was pared by 1 base and J by 0 bases, with 13 bases between. The germline gives CDR1 SGHAT, CDR2 FQNNGV. CDR3 sequence: CASSLARGRGSYNEQFF. The CDR3 DNA reads as TGTGCCAGCAGCTTAGCACGGGGGAGAGGCTCCTACAATGAGCAGTTCTTC.

The rearrangement joins TRBV3-1 to TRBJ2-5, with D hard to call. With 2 bases removed from V and 9 bases from J, the gap between germline ends came to 7 bases. The germline CDR1 and CDR2 sequences are LGHDT and YNNKEL (reference sequence). The CDR3 is 11 residues long. CDR3 sequence reads: CASSQPGPQYF. CDR3 nucleotides: TGTGCCAGCAGCCAACCTGGGCCCCAGTACTTC.

This clonotype was counted a few times. This chain links TRBV3-1 with TRBJ2-7; 7 nucleotides line up with TRBD2. This CDR3 is 14 amino acids long. V shed 2 bases, J shed 4 bases, and the junction held 5 bases outside the gene matches. The germline V gene encodes CDR1 LGHDT and CDR2 YNNKEL (reference sequence). The CDR3, as DNA: TGTGCCAGCAGCCAAAGACTGGGGGGGTACGAGCAGTACTTC. Translation: CASSQRLGGYEQYF.

Comments on this clonotype: This may be a read error, as it is one base from a much larger clone. The chain is built from TRBV20-1 and TRBJ2-7, with a tentative D call TRBD2 (6 bases). The CDR3 runs 15 residues. V lost 0 bases and J lost 4, with 16 bases in between. CDR1 is DFQATT and CDR2 is SNEGSKA in the germline V gene (reference sequence). The DNA for the CDR3 is TGCAGTGCTAGAGACCGCGGGACTTTATCGTACGAGCAGTACTTC. This translates into CSARDRGTLSYEQYF.

This sequence joins TRBV6-5 and TRBJ2-7; the match to TRBD1 covers 9 bases. The CDR3 is made up of 15 amino acids. Germline CDR1 MNHEY, CDR2 SVGAGI. Trimming removed 5 bases from V and 2 bases from J; junction bases left unmatched: 7. CDR3 coding DNA: TGTGCCAGCAGTGGACCGGGACAGGGTACCTACGAGCAGTACTTC. This codes for CASSGPGQGTYEQYF.

The chain employs TRBV29-1 and TRBJ1-1, with TRBD1 matching 8 bases. The V gene's germline CDR1 is SQVTM and CDR2 ANQGSEA. CDR3 length: 13 amino acids. V lost 6 bases and J lost 6; bases outside the gene matches: 9. The CDR3 DNA reads as TGCAGCGTAGACAGGGGCCCTGGCGCTGAAGCTTTCTTT. Amino acid sequence: CSVDRGPGAEAFF.

The table lists this clonotype with a few counts. V and J are TRBV5-1 and TRBJ2-1; D might be TRBD1 or TRBD2, each matching 5 bases. In germline, CDR1 is SGHRS, CDR2 YFSETQ. V lost 3 bases, J lost 10 bases, and 20 bases lay in between. The CDR3 consists of 15 residues. The CDR3 spells CASSYERSGRIEQFF. Here the CDR3 DNA reads TGCGCCAGCAGCTACGAACGGTCAGGGAGAATAGAGCAGTTCTTC.

The chain carries TRBV6-5 and TRBJ1-1; D remains unclear. V gave up 2 bases and J gave up 5 bases, with 6 bases separating them. The germline V gene encodes CDR1 MNHEY and CDR2 SVGAGI. The CDR3 length is 12 residues. The CDR3 loop reads CASSYLGTEAFF. The CDR3 DNA reads as TGTGCCAGCAGTTACCTTGGGACTGAAGCTTTCTTT.

This clonotype has at least ten counts. The chain uses TRBV12-3 or TRBV12-4 and TRBJ2-1; the D is unclear. V was cut by 5 bases and J by 3 bases, with 5 bases left in between. The CDR3 spans 12 residues. The CDR3 loop is CASSPHYNEQFF. DNA of the CDR3: TGTGCCAGCAGTCCCCACTACAATGAGCAGTTCTTC.

The chain links TRBV29-1 to TRBJ1-5, with D tentatively TRBD1 (6 bases). Germline loops: CDR1 SQVTM, CDR2 ANQGSEA. This CDR3 is built from 15 residues. Between the trimmed V and J ends, which lost 7 bases and 7 bases, there was a span of 23 bases. The CDR3 coding sequence is TGCAGCGCCTGGTGGTACAGGGTGTCGCAGCAGCCCCAGCATTTT. Translated, it gives CSAWWYRVSQQPQHF.

In its sample, this clonotype was seen a few times. The junction shows a germline mismatch at one end, possibly a read error. V is TRBV27 and J is TRBJ1-2; D may be TRBD1 (5 bases). The V gene's germline CDR1 is MNHEY and CDR2 SMNVEV (reference sequence). The CDR3 runs 15 residues. This chain's CDR3 is CTSSLRGTSGYGYTF. The CDR3 coding sequence is TGTACCAGCAGTCTCCGGGGGACGTCGGGCTATGGCTACACCTTC.

The chain carries TRBV25-1 and TRBJ2-1, with TRBD2 matching 14 bases. J gave up 7 bases and V 4 bases, and 6 bases lay outside the gene matches. CDR1 MGHDK and CDR2 SYGVNS come from the germline V gene. CDR3 length: 16 amino acids. The CDR3 DNA follows: TGTGCCAGCAGTGGGACTAGCGGGAGGCGGCGGAATGAGCAGTTCTTC. Its translation is CASSGTSGRRRNEQFF.

This clonotype has only a few counts. The chain is built from TRBV6-1 and TRBJ2-5, with a tentative D call TRBD2 (5 bases). The CDR3 contains 14 residues. Germline V gene sequence: CDR1 MNHNS, CDR2 SASEGT. V lost 7 bases and J lost 4, with 16 bases in between. The CDR3 bases are TGTGCCAGCAACGCACTCGGAGGAGGAGAGACCCAGTACTTC. It yields the protein CASNALGGGETQYF.

The chain uses TRBV20-1 and TRBJ2-1; D unclear. V lost 3 bases and J lost 7, with 10 bases in between. Germline assignment: CDR1 DFQATT and CDR2 SNEGSKA (reference sequence). This CDR3 has 12 residues. The CDR3 spells CSARALVNEQFF. CDR3 nucleotides: TGCAGTGCTAGGGCGCTAGTAAATGAGCAGTTCTTC.

This clonotype was picked up many times. This chain joins TRBV4-1 and TRBJ2-5, with 9 bases lining up with TRBD2. Trimming at V came to 0 bases and at J to 4 bases, leaving 3 bases not matched to a gene. Germline V gene lookup returns CDR1 MGHRA and CDR2 YSYEKL. This CDR3 comprises 15 residues. The CDR3 sequence is CASSQDRGLAETQYF. In nucleotides, the CDR3 is TGCGCCAGCAGCCAAGATCGGGGACTAGCAGAGACCCAGTACTTC.

This clonotype was counted between two and nine times. The J gene is TRBJ2-5, the V gene TRBV5-6, with D perhaps matching TRBD1 (6 bases). CDR3 length: 14 residues. V dropped 4 bases and J dropped 2 bases, with 12 bases sitting between them. CDR1 is SGHDT and CDR2 is YYEEEE in the germline V gene. In DNA form, the CDR3 reads TGTGCCAGCAGCATGACAGGCAGACAAGAGACCCAGTACTTC. It specifies CASSMTGRQETQYF.

The sample holds a few counts of this clonotype. V is TRBV29-1 and J is TRBJ2-7; D tentatively fits TRBD1 or TRBD2 (6 bases each). Between the trimmed V and J ends, which lost 6 bases and 1 base, there was a span of 10 bases. The CDR3 has 12 residues. Germline loops: CDR1 SQVTM, CDR2 ANQGSEA. The CDR3 protein is CSVRDTSYEQYF. The CDR3 coding sequence is TGCAGCGTGCGGGACACGTCCTACGAGCAGTACTTC.

A remark on this clonotype: One junction end does not reproduce the germline sequence, and a read error may be involved. The chain couples TRBV20-1 to TRBJ2-3; D is perhaps TRBD2 (5 bases). Germline values: CDR1 DFQATT, CDR2 SNEGSKA (reference sequence). This CDR3 region has 16 residues. The CDR3 DNA reads as TGCAGTGCCAGAGATCCGGCGGGCCTTCCCACAGATACGCAGTATTTT. This encodes CSARDPAGLPTDTQYF.

The chain recombines TRBV20-1 with TRBJ2-7, with a possible D match to TRBD1 (6 bases). The end of the DNA aligns better with TRBJ2-5, so the J call may be wrong. This CDR3 comprises 18 residues. Germline CDR1 DFQATT, CDR2 SNEGSKA (reference sequence). CDR3 amino acids: CSARTYHPPGHGSETQYF. The CDR3 DNA is TGCAGTGCTAGGACCTATCACCCGCCGGGACACGGATCAGAGACCCAGTACTTC.

The chain joins TRBV12-3 or TRBV12-4 to TRBJ1-5; D gene unclear. The CDR3 has 13 amino acids. V lost 10 bases and J lost 4, with 14 bases in between. In DNA form, the CDR3 reads TGTGCCACACAGAGGACGACGAATCAGCCCCAGCATTTT. Protein sequence: CATQRTTNQPQHF.

The count of this clonotype is one. The chain carries TRBV7-6 and TRBJ1-1, with D possibly being TRBD1 (6 bases). The CDR3 runs 15 residues. Germline V gene lookup returns CDR1 SGHVS and CDR2 FNYEAQ. The germline V and J ends were trimmed by 1 base and 2 bases, with 11 bases remaining between them. The CDR3 DNA reads as TGTGCCAGCAGCTTAGTTGGACAGCTTAACACTGAAGCTTTCTTT. Its translation is CASSLVGQLNTEAFF.